This T cell receptor beta chain was captured by sequencing in a study of blood T cell repertoires in COVID-19 (dated by TCRdb to the early 2020s). In terms of the full investigation: The collaborator samples originated in the United States, Italy and Spain and spanned the acute and convalescent phases of COVID-19. Sample metadata almost always included a de-identified subject ID, COVID-19 status, age in years and sex. Samples came from the ongoing ImmuneRACE study (first 160 participants) plus 1,254 subjects from 6 global collaborators. Where available, HLA class I and class II types were taken from metadata supplied by the sample provider and were not determined by assay-based typing. The prospective study material was composed of cDNA or gDNA derived from T cells, B-cell-depleted T cells, or PBMCs. Subjects who had been exposed to COVID-19, were actively infected with it, or had recovered from it provided the deeply sampled blood TCRbeta repertoires that made up the dataset. The repertoires were released in a freely available public database meant as a resource for research on the immune response to SARS-CoV-2. What the authors observed across the whole study: The quantity of clinical and demographic metadata differed by source and by participant and was supplied without curation.

V drops 2 bases and J drops 4 bases, leaving 5 bases in between. The germline V gene sets CDR1 to MNHEY and CDR2 to SVGEGT. The CDR3 starts with the cysteine, ends with the phenylalanine, and has 12 residues. Only the CDR3 DNA stays, 36 bases, in frame from base 1. TCRbeta CDR3 regions were amplified from genomic DNA by means of the immunoSEQ Assay, a bias-controlled multiplex PCR. Processing in the source paper ran as follows. The number of nucleated cells in each sample was estimated by amplification of reference gene primers within the assay. To quantify the absolute abundance of each unique TCRbeta CDR3 rearrangement, sequence reads were collapsed and filtered. For each sample, productive Simpson clonality was calculated by taking the square root of Simpson's diversity index across productive rearrangements. TCRdb took this table from immuneACCESS and kept in-frame rearrangements with V and J called. Such tables lack part of the clones; where checked against another copy, unresolved V genes explain under half of the gap, and the rest is unexplained. That table is the source of V, J and clone size, and D and trimming were worked out from the DNA. The sample table contains under 200,000 clones; only one count was recorded for more than 75% of them. Roughly 4.5% of the sample is in the top ten clones.

Collaborating institutions collected whole blood in K2EDTA tubes following their own protocols. For TCRbeta analysis, collaborator samples were shipped as frozen whole blood, as isolated PBMCs, or as DNA extracted from either sample type. A word on this clone: What antigen it recognizes has not been identified. Base quality data are lacking; no much larger clone is found one base away.

The sequencing input was peripheral blood. The TCR comes from a woman aged 80 or over with acute or convalescent COVID-19. The chain is assembled from TRBV6-2 or TRBV6-3 and TRBJ2-5; the D gene assignment is ambiguous. The DNA is as follows: TGTGCCAGCAGTTACCCCCTAGAGACCCAGTACTTC. It encodes CASSYPLETQYF.